This TCR beta chain originates from a study of CD8+CD57+ T cells in acquired aplastic anemia. According to the study, genomic DNA was the template for TCR beta VDJ and CDR3 profiling. TCRdb re-derived calls from the reads in MiXCR, one entry per CDR3 protein. Here the sample spans 150,000 or so distinct CDR3 sequences, 60% to 70% being singletons. V was cut by 3 bases and J by 0 bases, with 6 bases left in between. Germline loops: CDR1 LNHDA, CDR2 SQIVND (reference sequence). The CDR3 consists of 13 residues. Input material: sorted CD4+, CD8+, or CD8+CD57+ T cells (not recorded which) from PBMCs. The receptor was derived from a human donor in good health. The chain joins TRBV19 to TRBJ2-7, with a weak D call TRBD1 (5 bases). CDR3 region: CASSMDISYEQYF. In DNA form, the CDR3 reads TGTGCCAGTAGTATGGACATCTCCTACGAGCAGTACTTC.